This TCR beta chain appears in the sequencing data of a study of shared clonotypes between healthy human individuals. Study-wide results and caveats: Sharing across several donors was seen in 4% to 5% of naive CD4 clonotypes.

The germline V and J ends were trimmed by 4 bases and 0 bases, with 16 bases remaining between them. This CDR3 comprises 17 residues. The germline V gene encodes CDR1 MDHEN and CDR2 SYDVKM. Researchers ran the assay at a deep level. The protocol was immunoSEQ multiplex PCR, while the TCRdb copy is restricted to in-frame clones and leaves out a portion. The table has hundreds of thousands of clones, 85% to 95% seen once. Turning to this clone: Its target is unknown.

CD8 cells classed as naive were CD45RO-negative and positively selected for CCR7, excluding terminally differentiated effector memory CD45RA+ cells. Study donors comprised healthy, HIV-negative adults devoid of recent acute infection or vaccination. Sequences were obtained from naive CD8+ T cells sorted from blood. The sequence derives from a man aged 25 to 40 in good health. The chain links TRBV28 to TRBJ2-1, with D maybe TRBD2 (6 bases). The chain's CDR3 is CASSSGLYGLSYNEQFF. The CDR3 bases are TGTGCCAGCAGTTCCGGACTATATGGACTCTCCTACAATGAGCAGTTCTTC.